These 14 T cell receptor beta chains came from one sample sequenced in a study of T cell clones after liver transplantation. TCRdb's table, derived via immunoSEQ multiplex PCR, lists solely in-frame clones and lacks some. The sample shows over 70,000 clones, over 70% of them seen only once. The sequences come from CD4+ T cells from blood, collected 12 months after liver transplant. The receptor source for this set is a human patient who received a liver transplant. Some T cells may arise from the graft donor.

The chain couples TRBV11-1 to TRBJ2-2, with D perhaps matching TRBD1 (5 bases). Germline V gives CDR1 SGHAT, CDR2 FQDESV (reference sequence). The CDR3 is 16 amino acids. V was shortened by 1 base and J by 2 bases, with 11 bases between the two germline ends. This chain's CDR3 is CASSLEGQLNTGELFF. The CDR3 nucleotides are TGTGCCAGCAGCTTAGAGGGGCAGTTAAACACCGGGGAGCTGTTTTTT.

The chain recombines TRBV10-3 with TRBJ2-7, with 8 bases matching TRBD2. CDR1 is ENHRY and CDR2 is SYGVKD in the germline V gene. J gave up 1 base and V 8 bases, and 22 bases lay outside the gene matches. The CDR3 runs to 19 residues. CDR3 protein: CAIGRLATRLKSRSYEQYF. CDR3 DNA sequence: TGTGCCATCGGGAGACTAGCGACCCGCCTAAAGTCAAGGTCCTACGAGCAGTACTTC.

The chain couples TRBV10-1 to TRBJ1-3, with D unresolved. The CDR3 has 15 residues. V shed 5 bases and J shed 2 bases, with 13 bases lying between them. Germline lookup yields CDR1 WNHNN and CDR2 SYGVQD (reference sequence). The CDR3 loop reads CASSRHREAGNTIYF. In nucleotides, the CDR3 is TGCGCCAGCAGTAGGCACCGAGAGGCTGGAAACACCATATATTTT.

This sequence joins TRBV27 and TRBJ2-1, with D tentatively TRBD2 (6 bases). V lost 4 bases to trimming and J lost 3 bases, with 16 bases between them. Germline V lookup: CDR1 MNHEY, CDR2 SMNVEV (reference sequence). This CDR3 region has 16 residues. CDR3 protein: CASSSFLNGGYNEQFF. The CDR3 DNA reads as TGTGCCAGCAGTTCTTTCCTCAACGGGGGCTACAATGAGCAGTTCTTC.

The rearrangement uses TRBV7-9 and TRBJ2-7; D is tentatively TRBD1 or TRBD2 (5 bases each). V was pared by 3 bases and J by 3 bases, with 21 bases between. The CDR3 spans 17 residues. CDR1 is SEHNR, CDR2 FQNEAQ, per germline (reference sequence). The DNA of the CDR3 is TGTGCCAGCAGCTTTTCGCCTCACCGGGACGGAGGCTACGAGCAGTACTTC. Amino acid sequence: CASSFSPHRDGGYEQYF.

The rearrangement links TRBV29-1 to TRBJ2-7; D is unresolved. V lost 4 bases and J 2 bases, leaving 9 bases between the germline ends. CDR3 length equals 12 residues. Germline CDR1 is SQVTM and CDR2 is ANQGSEA. Here the CDR3 reads CSVAANTYEQYF. DNA of the CDR3: TGCAGCGTTGCCGCAAACACCTACGAGCAGTACTTC.

V usage is TRBV4-2 and J usage is TRBJ2-3, with D possibly being TRBD1 or TRBD2 (5 bases each). Trimming left V 3 bases short and J 3 bases short, with 13 bases between. CDR3 length: 15 residues. Germline V gene data show CDR1 as LGHNA and CDR2 as YNFKEQ. The chain's CDR3 is CASSQTGTETDTQYF. CDR3 DNA sequence: TGTGCCAGCAGCCAGACCGGGACCGAGACAGATACGCAGTATTTT.

The J gene is TRBJ2-3, the V gene TRBV6-1; D unresolved. The CDR3 runs 11 residues. Deletions cut 4 bases from V and 6 bases from J, with 5 bases between. Germline V gene lookup returns CDR1 MNHNS and CDR2 SASEGT. CDR3 DNA: TGTGCCAGCAGTGGATACGATACGCAGTATTTT. This sequence encodes CASSGYDTQYF.

The V and J genes are TRBV5-1 and TRBJ2-2, with D perhaps assigned TRBD1 or TRBD2 (5 bases each). Germline CDR1 SGHRS, CDR2 YFSETQ. V was pared by 0 bases and J by 7 bases, with 19 bases between. The CDR3 consists of 17 residues. Written as DNA, the CDR3 is TGCGCCAGCAGCTTGGCCAGAGGGGCGTTGTTCAGCGGGGAGCTGTTTTTT. Translated, it gives CASSLARGALFSGELFF.

This clone was detected once. V and J are TRBV28 and TRBJ2-1; 7 nucleotides agree with TRBD2. V dropped 2 bases and J dropped 8; count of bases not matched to a gene: 3. CDR1 and CDR2 from the germline V gene are MDHEN and SYDVKM. This CDR3 contains 13 residues. This CDR3 reads CASSLKGRDEQFF. The DNA for the CDR3 is TGTGCCAGCAGTTTAAAGGGGAGGGATGAGCAGTTCTTC.

The chain links TRBV15 to TRBJ2-3; 9 bases are shared with TRBD2. V trimming: 5 bases; J trimming: 2 bases; junction bases outside the gene matches: 5. Germline-derived CDR1 and CDR2 are LNHNV and YYDKDF (reference sequence). The CDR3 covers 15 residues. The CDR3 sequence is CATSRAGGLTDTQYF. The CDR3 DNA reads as TGTGCCACCAGCCGAGCGGGAGGCCTCACAGATACGCAGTATTTT.

The chain combines TRBV27 with TRBJ2-7, with TRBD2 matching 8 bases. This CDR3 region has 15 residues. The trim removed 1 base at V and 7 bases at J, leaving 9 bases unmatched. Germline values: CDR1 MNHEY, CDR2 SMNVEV (reference sequence). CDR3 sequence reads: CASSLYIAGYLEQYF. The CDR3 coding sequence is TGTGCCAGCAGTTTATATATAGCGGGGTACTTAGAGCAGTACTTC.

The chain joins TRBV5-1 to TRBJ2-3; TRBD1 might be the D (5 bases). The CDR3 sequence is 17 residues long. Germline V gives CDR1 SGHRS, CDR2 YFSETQ. V was trimmed by 2 bases and J by 1 base, leaving 17 bases between them. CDR3 loop: CASSFVQVTPGTDTQYF. The CDR3, as DNA: TGCGCCAGCAGCTTTGTACAGGTCACCCCTGGCACAGATACGCAGTATTTT.

The V gene is TRBV7-2, the J gene TRBJ2-7, with 15 bases matching TRBD2. The germline CDR1 and CDR2 sequences are SGHTA and FQGNSA. The CDR3 sequence is 16 residues long. Germline trimming cut 4 bases from V and 4 bases from J; bases unmatched to any gene: 5. The CDR3 region is CASSSRTSGRVYEQYF. The DNA of the CDR3 is TGTGCCAGCAGCTCCCGGACTAGCGGGAGGGTATACGAGCAGTACTTC.